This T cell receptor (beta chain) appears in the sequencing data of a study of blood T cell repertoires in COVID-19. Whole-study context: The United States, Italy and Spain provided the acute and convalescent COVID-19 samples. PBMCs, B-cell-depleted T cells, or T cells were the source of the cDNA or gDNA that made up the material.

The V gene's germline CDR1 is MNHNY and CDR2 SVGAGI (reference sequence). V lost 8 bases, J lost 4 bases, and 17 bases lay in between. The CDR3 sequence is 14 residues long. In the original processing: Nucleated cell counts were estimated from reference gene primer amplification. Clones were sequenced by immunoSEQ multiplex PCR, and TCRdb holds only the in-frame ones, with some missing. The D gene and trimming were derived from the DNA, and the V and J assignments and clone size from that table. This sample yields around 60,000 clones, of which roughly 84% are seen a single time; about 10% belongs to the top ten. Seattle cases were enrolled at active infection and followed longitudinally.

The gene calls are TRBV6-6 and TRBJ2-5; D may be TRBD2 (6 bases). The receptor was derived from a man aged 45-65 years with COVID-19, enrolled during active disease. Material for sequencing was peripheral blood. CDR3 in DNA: TGTGCCAGCTCCCCCAATGGGGGAGGAGAGACCCAGTACTTC. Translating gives CASSPNGGGETQYF.